This T cell receptor (beta chain) was identified during a study of T-cell reconstitution after alpha-beta-depleted transplantation in children. General study findings and limits: Reportedly, alpha-beta T cells present about two months post-transplant originated from several hundred expanded clones of graft origin. By one year post-transplant, T-cell counts and diversity largely arose from T cells that were newly produced.

This clonotype has a handful of counts. Its specificity is unknown. The CDR3 runs to 18 residues. Trimming cost V 8 bases and J 3 bases; bases outside gene matches: 14. The V gene's germline CDR1 is MDHEN and CDR2 SYDVKM. This sample's TCRbeta library carried unique molecular identifier barcodes. One entry per CDR3 protein, called by TCRdb with MiXCR from the PCR reads. The sample records around 670,000 distinct CDR3 sequences, about an eighth being singletons. The starting material was PBMCs, obtained before TCRalphabeta/CD19-depleted stem cell transplant. The TCR sequence derives from a girl aged 2-9 years with congenital amegakaryocytic thrombocytopenia, due to receive a stem cell transplant. V is TRBV28 and J is TRBJ2-4; 12 bases match TRBD2. In DNA, the CDR3 is TGTGCCAGCCGTCAGCTAGCGGGAGGGCGACAGAACAAAAACATTCAGTACTTC. Residues: CASRQLAGGRQNKNIQYF.